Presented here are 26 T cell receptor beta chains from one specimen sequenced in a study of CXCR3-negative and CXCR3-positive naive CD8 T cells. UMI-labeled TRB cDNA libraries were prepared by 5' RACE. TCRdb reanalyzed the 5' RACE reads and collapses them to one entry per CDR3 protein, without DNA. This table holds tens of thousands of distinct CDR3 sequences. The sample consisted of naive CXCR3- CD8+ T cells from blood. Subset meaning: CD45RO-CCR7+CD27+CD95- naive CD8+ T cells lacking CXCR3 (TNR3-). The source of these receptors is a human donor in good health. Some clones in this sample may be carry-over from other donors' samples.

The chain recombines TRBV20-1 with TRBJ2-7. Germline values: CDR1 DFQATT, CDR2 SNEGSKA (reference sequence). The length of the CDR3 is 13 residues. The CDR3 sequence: CSARSGGSCEQYF.

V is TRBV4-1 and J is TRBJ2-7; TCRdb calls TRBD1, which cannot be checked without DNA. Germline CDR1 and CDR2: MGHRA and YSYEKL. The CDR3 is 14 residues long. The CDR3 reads CASSPENTGVEQYF.

The CDR3 protein is CATLAGNEQFF. The rearrangement uses TRBV5-4 and TRBJ2-1; the D call from TCRdb, TRBD2, cannot be confirmed without DNA. The CDR3 runs to 11 residues. The V gene's germline CDR1 is SGHNT and CDR2 YYREEE (reference sequence).

The CDR3: CASSQINVDLVLDGYTF. The J gene is TRBJ1-2, the V gene TRBV4-1. Germline values: CDR1 MGHRA, CDR2 YSYEKL. The CDR3 runs to 17 residues.

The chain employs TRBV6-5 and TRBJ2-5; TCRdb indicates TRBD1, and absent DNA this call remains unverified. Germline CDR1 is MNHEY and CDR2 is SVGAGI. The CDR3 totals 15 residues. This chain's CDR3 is CASSFGQGGEETQYF.

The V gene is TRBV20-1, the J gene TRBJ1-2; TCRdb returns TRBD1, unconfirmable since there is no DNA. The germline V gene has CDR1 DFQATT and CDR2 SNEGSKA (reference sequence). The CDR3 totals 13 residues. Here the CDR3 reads CSARTGPLSGYTF.

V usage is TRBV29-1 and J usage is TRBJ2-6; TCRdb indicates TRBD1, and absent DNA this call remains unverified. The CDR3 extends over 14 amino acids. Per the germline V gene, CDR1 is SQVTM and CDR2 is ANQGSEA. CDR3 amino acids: CSVQGTPGANVLTF. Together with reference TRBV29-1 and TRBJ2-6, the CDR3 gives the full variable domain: SAVISQKPSRDICQRGTSLTIQCQVDSQVTMMFWYRQQPGQSLTLIATANQGSEATYESGFVIDKFPISRPNLTFSTLTVSNMSPEDSSIYLCSVQGTPGANVLTFGAGSRLTVL.

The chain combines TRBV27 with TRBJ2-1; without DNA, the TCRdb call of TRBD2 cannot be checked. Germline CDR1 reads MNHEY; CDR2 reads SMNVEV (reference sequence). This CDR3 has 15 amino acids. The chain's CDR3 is CASSLYGGRLDEQFF.

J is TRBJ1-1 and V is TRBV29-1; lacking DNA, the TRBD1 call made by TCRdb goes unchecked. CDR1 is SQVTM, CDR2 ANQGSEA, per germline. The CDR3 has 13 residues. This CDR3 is CSVTTGAYTEAFF. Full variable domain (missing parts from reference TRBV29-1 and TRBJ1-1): SAVISQKPSRDICQRGTSLTIQCQVDSQVTMMFWYRQQPGQSLTLIATANQGSEATYESGFVIDKFPISRPNLTFSTLTVSNMSPEDSSIYLCSVTTGAYTEAFFGQGTRLTVV.

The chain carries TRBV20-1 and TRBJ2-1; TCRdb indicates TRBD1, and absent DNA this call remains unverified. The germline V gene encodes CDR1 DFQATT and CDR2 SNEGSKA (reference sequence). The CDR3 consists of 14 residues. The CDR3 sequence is CSAVGVSSYNEQFF.

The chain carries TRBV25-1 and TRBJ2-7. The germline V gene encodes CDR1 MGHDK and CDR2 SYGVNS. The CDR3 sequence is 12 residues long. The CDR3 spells CASRDGIYELYF.

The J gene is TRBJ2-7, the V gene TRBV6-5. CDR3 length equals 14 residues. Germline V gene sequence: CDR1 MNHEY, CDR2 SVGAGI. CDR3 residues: CASSYGGTTYEQYF.

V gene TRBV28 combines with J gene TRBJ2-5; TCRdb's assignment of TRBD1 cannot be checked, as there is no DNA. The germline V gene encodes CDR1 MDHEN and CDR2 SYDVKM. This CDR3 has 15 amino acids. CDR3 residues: CASSPGQGTGETQYF.

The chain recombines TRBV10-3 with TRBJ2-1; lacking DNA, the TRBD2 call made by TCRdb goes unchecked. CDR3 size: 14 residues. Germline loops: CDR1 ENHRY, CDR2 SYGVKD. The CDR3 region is CAIKNVGEGNEQFF.

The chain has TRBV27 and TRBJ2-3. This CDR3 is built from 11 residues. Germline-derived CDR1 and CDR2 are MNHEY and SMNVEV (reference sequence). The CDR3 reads CASSLGDTQYF.

This CDR3 reads CASRTGVSQETQYF. The rearrangement links TRBV2 to TRBJ2-5; TCRdb's D call, TRBD1, is unchecked because there is no DNA. The CDR3 has 14 amino acids. CDR1 is SNHLY and CDR2 is FYNNEI in the germline V gene.

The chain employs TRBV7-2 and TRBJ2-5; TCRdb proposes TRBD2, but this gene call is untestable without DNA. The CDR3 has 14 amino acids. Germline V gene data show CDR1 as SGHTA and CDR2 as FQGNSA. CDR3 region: CASSLQGGRETQYF.

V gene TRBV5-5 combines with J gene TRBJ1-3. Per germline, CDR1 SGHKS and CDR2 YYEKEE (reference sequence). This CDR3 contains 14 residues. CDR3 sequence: CASSFGSPGNTIYF.

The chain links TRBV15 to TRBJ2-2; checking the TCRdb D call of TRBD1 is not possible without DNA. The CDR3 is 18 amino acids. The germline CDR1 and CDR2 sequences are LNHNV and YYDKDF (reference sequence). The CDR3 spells CATSRGFETGVDTGELFF. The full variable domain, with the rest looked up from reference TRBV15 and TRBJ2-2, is DAMVIQNPRYQVTQFGKPVTLSCSQTLNHNVMYWYQQKSSQAPKLLFHYYDKDFNNEADTPDNFQSRRPNTSFCFLDIRSPGLGDTAMYLCATSRGFETGVDTGELFFGEGSRLTVL.

The CDR3 loop is CASSQWPLPQGLENTEAFF. V and J are TRBV23-1 and TRBJ1-1; TCRdb's D call, TRBD1, is unchecked because there is no DNA. TRBV23-1 is identified as an open reading frame with a role that is uncertain. The CDR3 is made up of 19 amino acids.

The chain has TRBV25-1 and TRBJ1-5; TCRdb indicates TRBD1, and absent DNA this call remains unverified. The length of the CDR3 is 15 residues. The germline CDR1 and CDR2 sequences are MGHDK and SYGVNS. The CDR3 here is CASSDSGVGNQPQHF.

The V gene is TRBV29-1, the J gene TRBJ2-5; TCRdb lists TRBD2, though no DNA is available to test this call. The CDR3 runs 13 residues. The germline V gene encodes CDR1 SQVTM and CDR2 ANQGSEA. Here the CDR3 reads CSVSGLVGETQYF.

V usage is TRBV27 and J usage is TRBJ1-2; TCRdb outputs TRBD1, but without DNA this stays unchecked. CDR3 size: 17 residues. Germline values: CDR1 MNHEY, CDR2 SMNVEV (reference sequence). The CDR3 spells CASSLVNSGGASYGYTF.

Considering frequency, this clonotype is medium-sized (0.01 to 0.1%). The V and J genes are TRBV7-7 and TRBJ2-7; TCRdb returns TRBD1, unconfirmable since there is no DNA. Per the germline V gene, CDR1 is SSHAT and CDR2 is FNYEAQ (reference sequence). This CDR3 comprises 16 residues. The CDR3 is CASSQCRDRFSYEQYF. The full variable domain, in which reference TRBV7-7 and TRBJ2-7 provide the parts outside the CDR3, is GAGVSQSPRYKVTKRGQDVTLRCDPISSHATLYWYQQALGQGPEFLTYFNYEAQPDKSGLPSDRFSAERPEGSISTLTIQRTEQRDSAMYRCASSQCRDRFSYEQYFGPGTRLTVT.

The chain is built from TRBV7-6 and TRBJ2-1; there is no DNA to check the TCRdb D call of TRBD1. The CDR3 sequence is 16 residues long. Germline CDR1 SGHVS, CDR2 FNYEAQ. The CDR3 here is CASSRRTASSHNEQFF.

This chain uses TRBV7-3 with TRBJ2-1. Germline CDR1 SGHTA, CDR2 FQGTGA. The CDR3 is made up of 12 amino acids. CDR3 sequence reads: CASSLDGSIQFF. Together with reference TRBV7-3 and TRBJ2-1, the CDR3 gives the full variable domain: GAGVSQTPSNKVTEKGKYVELRCDPISGHTALYWYRQSLGQGPEFLIYFQGTGAADDSGLPNDRFFAVRPEGSVSTLKIQRTERGDSAVYLCASSLDGSIQFFGPGTRLTVL.